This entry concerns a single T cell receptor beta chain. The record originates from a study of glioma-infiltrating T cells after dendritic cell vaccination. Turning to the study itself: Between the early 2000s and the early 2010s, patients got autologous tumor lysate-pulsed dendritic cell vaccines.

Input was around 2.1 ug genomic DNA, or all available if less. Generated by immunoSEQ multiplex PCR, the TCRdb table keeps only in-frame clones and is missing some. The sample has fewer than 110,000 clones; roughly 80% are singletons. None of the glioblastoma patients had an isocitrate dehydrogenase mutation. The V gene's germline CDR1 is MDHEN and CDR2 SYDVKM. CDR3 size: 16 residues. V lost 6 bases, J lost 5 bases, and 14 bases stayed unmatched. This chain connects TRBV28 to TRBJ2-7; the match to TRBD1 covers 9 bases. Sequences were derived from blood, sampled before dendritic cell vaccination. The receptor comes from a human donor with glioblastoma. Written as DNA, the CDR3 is TGTGCCAGCAGGACAGGGGGTTCCTTTTCCGGCGACGAGCAGTACTTC. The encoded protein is CASRTGGSFSGDEQYF. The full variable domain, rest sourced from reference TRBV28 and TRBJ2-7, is DVKVTQSSRYLVKRTGEKVFLECVQDMDHENMFWYRQDPGLGLRLIYFSYDVKMKEKGDIPEGYSVSREKKERFSLILESASTNQTSMYLCASRTGGSFSGDEQYFGPGTRLTVT.